The 20 T cell receptor beta chains reported below all come from one sample, sequenced in a study of CD39 and CD103 CD8 tumor-infiltrating T cells. Data came from immunoSEQ multiplex PCR; TCRdb stores just in-frame clones and leaves some out. The sample has 2,500 to 3,500 clones, roughly four fifths seen once. The specimen sequenced was CD39- CD103- CD8+ T cells sorted from the tumor. Subset meaning: CD103-CD39- double-negative CD45RA- CD8 T cells. Receptor source: a human donor with head and neck squamous cell carcinoma.

This chain connects TRBV4-2 to TRBJ1-5; perhaps TRBD1 as D (6 bases). The V and J ends lost 0 bases and 6 bases respectively, with 15 bases between them. Germline V CDR1 and CDR2: LGHNA, YNFKEQ. The CDR3 runs 16 residues. CDR3 DNA: TGTGCCAGCAGCCAAGATGGGCCAGGGGTGAGTCAGCCCCAGCATTTT. Its translation is CASSQDGPGVSQPQHF.

V gene TRBV4-1 combines with J gene TRBJ1-2; D gene ambiguous. The CDR3 has 14 amino acids. V was cut by 0 bases and J by 5 bases, with 10 bases left in between. Germline-derived CDR1 and CDR2 are MGHRA and YSYEKL. The CDR3 DNA reads as TGCGCCAGCAGCCAAGATGGAGCATGGTATGGCTACACCTTC. Protein product: CASSQDGAWYGYTF.

The chain has TRBV2 and TRBJ2-2; TRBD2 agrees at 9 bases. This CDR3 has 18 residues. Per the germline V gene, CDR1 is SNHLY and CDR2 is FYNNEI. V was clipped by 4 bases and J by 1 base; unmatched bases: 10. In DNA form, the CDR3 reads TGTGCCAGCAGTGGGCTAGCGGGGATTGATTGGAACACCGGGGAGCTGTTTTTT. The encoded protein is CASSGLAGIDWNTGELFF.

The chain joins TRBV6-1 to TRBJ2-1, with TRBD2 matching over 8 bases. With V trimmed by 8 bases and J by 7 bases, 10 bases remained unmatched. The CDR3 loop spans 14 amino acids. Germline loops: CDR1 MNHNS, CDR2 SASEGT. This chain's CDR3 is CASLGTGGRNEQFF. CDR3 nucleotide sequence: TGTGCCAGCCTGGGGACGGGGGGGAGGAATGAGCAGTTCTTC.

This chain links TRBV4-1 with TRBJ2-5, with 12 positions matching TRBD2. V dropped 4 bases and J dropped 1; count of bases not matched to a gene: 4. The CDR3 sequence is 16 residues long. Germline assignment: CDR1 MGHRA and CDR2 YSYEKL. As DNA, the CDR3 is TGCGCCAGCAGCCCCCCTAGCGGGGGGGCCCAAGAGACCCAGTACTTC. It codes for CASSPPSGGAQETQYF.

This chain joins TRBV29-1 and TRBJ2-7, with 7 nucleotides matching TRBD1. Germline V gene lookup returns CDR1 SQVTM and CDR2 ANQGSEA. V gave up 2 bases and J gave up 4 bases; unmatched junction bases: 2. The CDR3 contains 12 residues. The CDR3 region has the DNA TGCAGCGTTGAACGACAGGGTTACGAGCAGTACTTC. Its protein product is CSVERQGYEQYF.

The V call is TRBV7-2, the J call TRBJ1-6; 8 bases are shared with TRBD1. V trimming: 3 bases; J trimming: 7 bases; junction bases outside the gene matches: 5. CDR3 length equals 15 residues. The germline V gene has CDR1 SGHTA and CDR2 FQGNSA. CDR3 in DNA: TGTGCCAGCAGCTTGGACAGGGTCGAAAATTCACCCCTCCACTTT. This translates into CASSLDRVENSPLHF.

This clone was seen once. This chain connects TRBV30 to TRBJ1-6; 9 bases are a match to TRBD1. The CDR3 extends over 15 amino acids. Germline V gives CDR1 GTSNPN, CDR2 SVGIG (reference sequence). V trimming: 1 base; J trimming: 7 bases; junction bases outside the gene matches: 5. As DNA, the CDR3 is TGTGCCTGGAGTGGAGGGACAGGGAGGAATTCACCCCTCCACTTT. Protein: CAWSGGTGRNSPLHF.

This chain joins TRBV5-6 and TRBJ1-2; 9 nucleotides match TRBD1. This CDR3 spans 13 amino acids. Germline V CDR1 and CDR2: SGHDT, YYEEEE. V lost 4 bases and J lost 6; bases outside the gene matches: 4. The CDR3 is CASSRTGEHGYTF. CDR3 sequence (DNA): TGTGCCAGCAGCCGGACAGGGGAGCATGGCTACACCTTC. Based on the CDR3 plus reference TRBV5-6 and TRBJ1-2, the full variable domain is DAGVTQSPTHLIKTRGQQVTLRCSPKSGHDTVSWYQQALGQGPQFIFQYYEEEERQRGNFPDRFSGHQFPNYSSELNVNALLLGDSALYLCASSRTGEHGYTFGSGTRLTVV.

The CDR3 region is CASSLALRDRLYNEQFF. Written as DNA, the CDR3 is TGTGCCAGCAGCTTAGCGTTGAGGGACAGACTATACAATGAGCAGTTCTTC. The V call is TRBV11-1, the J call TRBJ2-1; 7 bases map to TRBD1. The CDR3 totals 17 residues. The V gene's germline CDR1 is SGHAT and CDR2 FQDESV (reference sequence). The V gene end was trimmed by 0 bases and the J gene end by 4 bases; junction bases not matched to a gene: 9. Variable domain in full (rest from reference TRBV11-1 and TRBJ2-1): EAEVAQSPRYKITEKSQAVAFWCDPISGHATLYWYRQILGQGPELLVQFQDESVVDDSQLPKDRFSAERLKGVDSTLKIQPAELGDSAMYLCASSLALRDRLYNEQFFGPGTRLTVL.

This chain connects TRBV11-2 to TRBJ1-2; 7 bases map to TRBD1. V was clipped by 5 bases and J by 4 bases; unmatched bases: 4. The V gene's germline CDR1 is SGHAT and CDR2 FQNNGV. The CDR3 has 13 residues. CDR3 sequence reads: CASSAGQSYGYTF. In DNA form, the CDR3 reads TGTGCCAGCAGCGCGGGACAGAGCTATGGCTACACCTTC.

This clone was found a few times. The chain links TRBV2 to TRBJ2-7; D is unclear. CDR3 length: 12 amino acids. Germline V lookup: CDR1 SNHLY, CDR2 FYNNEI. Trimming left V 5 bases short and J 4 bases short, with 9 bases between. CDR3 DNA sequence: TGTGCCAGCAGTATAGAGAATTACGAGCAGTACTTC. Its translation is CASSIENYEQYF. The variable domain in full, completed from reference TRBV2 and TRBJ2-7, reads EPEVTQTPSHQVTQMGQEVILRCVPISNHLYFYWYRQILGQKVEFLVSFYNNEISEKSEIFDDQFSVERPDGSNFTLKIRSTKLEDSAMYFCASSIENYEQYFGPGTRLTVT.

The chain has TRBV6-4 and TRBJ1-1, with 11 bases fitting TRBD1. V lost 2 bases to trimming and J lost 4 bases; unmatched junction nucleotides: 3. Looked up from germline, CDR1 is MRHNA and CDR2 is SNTAGT. There are 15 residues in the CDR3. CDR3 amino acids: CASSDGTGGITEAFF. In DNA, the CDR3 is TGTGCCAGCAGTGACGGGACAGGGGGGATCACTGAAGCTTTCTTT.

This clone occurred a few times. This rearrangement joins TRBV19 to TRBJ1-5; 12 bases are a match to TRBD1. The CDR3 contains 15 residues. Germline CDR1 is LNHDA and CDR2 is SQIVND (reference sequence). J lost 6 bases, V lost 4 bases, and 4 bases had no gene match. The CDR3 sequence is CASSTGTGGFQPQHF. CDR3 coding DNA: TGTGCCAGTAGTACCGGGACAGGGGGCTTTCAGCCCCAGCATTTT.

The rearrangement joins TRBV7-8 to TRBJ2-7, with 9 bases fitting TRBD2. Germline assignment: CDR1 SGHVS and CDR2 FQNEAQ. The CDR3 sequence is 15 residues long. The V segment lost 1 base and the J segment 4 bases; nucleotides outside the gene matches: 5. CDR3 region: CASSLEGGGAYEQYF. The CDR3 DNA sequence: TGTGCCAGCAGCTTAGAAGGCGGGGGGGCGTACGAGCAGTACTTC.

This clone was found a few times. Other nucleotide sequences in the sample specify the same CDR3. CDR3: CSGRQGYTEAFF. CDR3 DNA sequence: TGCAGCGGTCGACAGGGGTACACTGAAGCTTTCTTT. V is TRBV29-1 and J is TRBJ1-1; 8 bases map to TRBD1. The CDR3 runs to 12 residues. Germline CDR1 is SQVTM and CDR2 is ANQGSEA. J gave up 3 bases and V 7 bases, and 4 bases lay outside the gene matches.

This clone is a singleton in its sample. V usage is TRBV7-9 and J usage is TRBJ2-1, with 7 bases fitting TRBD1. The germline CDR1 and CDR2 sequences are SEHNR and FQNEAQ (reference sequence). This CDR3 is 15 amino acids long. V lost 10 bases to trimming and J lost 2 bases; unmatched junction nucleotides: 11. The CDR3 coding sequence is TGTGCCACCACCCTTTTTCAGGGGGCCTACAATGAGCAGTTCTTC. Translated, it gives CATTLFQGAYNEQFF.

The chain is built from TRBV6-1 and TRBJ1-6, with D possibly TRBD1 on 5 matching bases. The length of the CDR3 is 15 residues. V gave up 3 bases and J gave up 8 bases, with 14 bases separating them. Germline V gene data show CDR1 as MNHNS and CDR2 as SASEGT. For the CDR3, the DNA is TGTGCCAGCAGTGAGGGGCCAACCTCGGATTCACCCCTCCACTTT. It yields the protein CASSEGPTSDSPLHF.

This chain links TRBV9 with TRBJ2-5; perhaps TRBD1 as D (6 bases). The germline V and J ends were trimmed by 0 bases and 3 bases, with 9 bases remaining between them. The germline V gene encodes CDR1 SGDLS and CDR2 YYNGEE. The CDR3 consists of 14 residues. The CDR3 DNA follows: TGTGCCAGCAGCGTAGGGGCAGGGGAAGAGACCCAGTACTTC. It yields the protein CASSVGAGEETQYF.

V and J are TRBV2 and TRBJ1-6; 8 positions match TRBD1. Germline V CDR1 and CDR2: SNHLY, FYNNEI. V shed 6 bases and J 7 bases; nucleotides not matched to a gene: 5. The CDR3 has 14 amino acids. CDR3 sequence (DNA): TGTGCCAGCAGAAAGGGACAGGAAAATTCACCCCTCCACTTT. Protein sequence: CASRKGQENSPLHF. The variable domain in full, with the rest retrieved from reference TRBV2 and TRBJ1-6, is EPEVTQTPSHQVTQMGQEVILRCVPISNHLYFYWYRQILGQKVEFLVSFYNNEISEKSEIFDDQFSVERPDGSNFTLKIRSTKLEDSAMYFCASRKGQENSPLHFGNGTRLTVT.